The clone carrying this T cell receptor (beta chain) was found once. Patients in Seattle were enrolled during active infection, then followed longitudinally. Only in-frame clones appear in the TCRdb table, and some are missing; sequencing was by immunoSEQ multiplex PCR. Of approximately 210,000 clones in the sample, approximately 86% are singletons; the top ten hold 0.95%. CDR3 length: 14 amino acids. Germline CDR1 SEHNR, CDR2 FQNEAQ (reference sequence). Trimming removed 8 bases from V and 6 bases from J, with 17 bases in between. The data were taken from a study of blood T cell repertoires in COVID-19.

The sample consisted of peripheral blood. The sequence came from a man in his fifties or sixties with COVID-19, enrolled during active disease. This chain connects TRBV7-9 to TRBJ2-1, with D maybe TRBD1 (6 bases). DNA for the CDR3: TGTGCCAGCCTCTTAGGACAGATACCCAATGAGCAGTTCTTC. Translated: CASLLGQIPNEQFF.